A single sample is the source of the 7 T cell receptor beta chains below, sequenced in a study of early T cells in non-severe SARS-CoV-2 infection. From the 5' RACE reads, TCRdb called clonotypes with MiXCR, one entry per CDR3 protein. The sample lists approximately 120,000 distinct CDR3 sequences; about 16% were seen once. The sequenced sample was whole blood. The origin of the receptors is an adult who was a healthcare worker with PCR-confirmed SARS-CoV-2 infection or an uninfected control (not recorded which).

This clonotype has a handful of counts. V gene TRBV6-2 or TRBV6-3 combines with J gene TRBJ2-2, with D unresolved. The V end lost 7 bases, the J end lost 3 bases, and 6 bases lay between the germline ends. Germline-derived CDR1 and CDR2 are MNHEY and SVGEGT. This CDR3 contains 12 residues. The DNA of the CDR3 is TGTGCCAGCACTAGGGACACCGGGGAGCTGTTTTTT. Translation gives CASTRDTGELFF.

This clonotype was found a few times. The chain links TRBV3-1 to TRBJ1-2; tentative D call: TRBD1 (5 bases). Trimming cost V 0 bases and J 7 bases, with 12 bases left between them. CDR1 and CDR2 (germline): LGHDT, YNNKEL (reference sequence). The CDR3 has 14 residues. The CDR3 coding sequence is TGTGCCAGCAGCCAAGAAGAAGGGGCATCTGGCTACACCTTC. It yields the protein CASSQEEGASGYTF.

V and J are TRBV6-6 and TRBJ2-7; 9 bases align to TRBD1. Germline V gene sequence: CDR1 MNHNY, CDR2 SVGAGI (reference sequence). CDR3 length equals 15 residues. With 6 bases clipped from V and 3 bases from J, the junction kept 9 bases outside the gene matches. The CDR3 region has the DNA TGTGCCAGCAGCAAAATTGGGGACAGGGTCTACGAGCAGTACTTC. This codes for CASSKIGDRVYEQYF.

In this sample, this clonotype turned up a few times. The rearrangement uses TRBV7-9 and TRBJ2-6; perhaps TRBD2 as D (6 bases). The CDR3 spans 17 residues. Trimming left V 7 bases short and J 1 base short, with 17 bases between. Looked up from germline, CDR1 is SEHNR and CDR2 is FQNEAQ (reference sequence). As DNA, the CDR3 is TGTGCCAGCATCCCCCGGGGGAAGGCATCTGGGGCCAACGTCCTGACTTTC. Its protein product is CASIPRGKASGANVLTF.

This clonotype was seen a handful of times. The chain employs TRBV11-2 and TRBJ1-6; D not certain. The germline gives CDR1 SGHAT, CDR2 FQNNGV. This CDR3 spans 13 amino acids. Trimming took off 1 base at V and 10 bases at J, with 8 bases between the two ends. CDR3 amino acids: CASSLVTESPLHF. CDR3 DNA: TGTGCCAGCAGCTTAGTAACCGAATCACCCCTCCACTTT.

The sample holds many counts of this clonotype. The rearrangement uses TRBV29-1 and TRBJ2-6; D remains ambiguous. Germline V gene sequence: CDR1 SQVTM, CDR2 ANQGSEA. This CDR3 has 16 residues. V shed 5 bases and J shed 0 bases, with 14 bases lying between them. This CDR3 reads CSVMHRRRSGANVLTF. CDR3 bases: TGCAGCGTTATGCATCGGAGACGCTCTGGGGCCAACGTCCTGACTTTC.

This clonotype was counted many times. The chain employs TRBV12-3 or TRBV12-4 and TRBJ1-3, with no clear D. The CDR3 length is 16 residues. V dropped 3 bases and J dropped 0 bases, with 12 bases sitting between them. The CDR3 loop reads CASSFFAASSGNTIYF. The CDR3 DNA reads as TGTGCCAGCAGTTTTTTTGCCGCCAGCTCTGGAAACACCATATATTTT.